These 14 T cell receptor beta chains came from one sample sequenced in a study of T cells expressing NK-cell markers. From the 5' RACE reads, TCRdb lists one entry per CDR3 protein and no DNA. This sample's table reports a few hundred thousand distinct CDR3 sequences. The sequencing input was blood T cells: a sorted CD56 or NKG2C T cell subset, CD4+ or CD8+ T cells, or bulk PBMC T cells (not recorded which). The receptor source for this set is a man younger than 35 in good health.

The CDR3 region is CSVTPGANYNEQFF. The chain has TRBV20-1 and TRBJ2-1; TCRdb proposes TRBD1, but this gene call is untestable without DNA. Germline assignment: CDR1 DFQATT and CDR2 SNEGSKA (reference sequence). This CDR3 is built from 14 residues.

The chain links TRBV20-1 to TRBJ2-5; with no DNA, the TCRdb D assignment of TRBD1 cannot be verified. From germline, CDR1 is DFQATT and CDR2 SNEGSKA (reference sequence). The CDR3 is made up of 14 amino acids. This CDR3 reads CSARPSGRGETQYF.

This chain uses TRBV2 with TRBJ2-7. CDR3 length equals 13 residues. CDR1 and CDR2 (germline): SNHLY, FYNNEI. CDR3 sequence: CASKTPYTDEQYF.

The chain uses TRBV5-1 and TRBJ2-7; TCRdb calls TRBD1, which cannot be checked without DNA. Per germline, CDR1 SGHRS and CDR2 YFSETQ. There are 15 residues in the CDR3. CDR3 residues: CASSRGHSSSYEQYF.

This chain joins TRBV12-3 or TRBV12-4 and TRBJ1-4; as DNA is missing, the TRBD1 call by TCRdb cannot be tested. CDR3 length equals 15 residues. The CDR3 loop reads CASSPGGTTNEKLFF.

The chain joins TRBV20-1 to TRBJ2-1; checking the TCRdb D call of TRBD2 is not possible without DNA. Per the germline V gene, CDR1 is DFQATT and CDR2 is SNEGSKA (reference sequence). The CDR3 consists of 13 residues. CDR3 residues: CSASLTRYGEQFF.

The chain carries TRBV11-3 and TRBJ2-2; there is no DNA to check the TCRdb D call of TRBD1. CDR3 size: 16 residues. Per germline, CDR1 SGHNT and CDR2 YENEEA. CDR3: CASSLELDGTTGELFF.

V usage is TRBV29-1 and J usage is TRBJ2-1; TCRdb reports TRBD2, a call that lacks DNA to check it against. The CDR3 runs 13 residues. The V gene's germline CDR1 is SQVTM and CDR2 ANQGSEA. The CDR3 loop reads CSVDQTSGNEQFF.

The chain uses TRBV7-2 and TRBJ2-5; with no DNA, the TCRdb D assignment of TRBD2 cannot be verified. Germline lookup yields CDR1 SGHTA and CDR2 FQGNSA. The CDR3 is 14 residues long. The CDR3 loop reads CASSRLAGVETQYF. Filled out from reference TRBV7-2 and TRBJ2-5, the complete variable domain reads GAGVSQSPSNKVTEKGKDVELRCDPISGHTALYWYRQSLGQGLEFLIYFQGNSAPDKSGLPSDRFSAERTGGSVSTLTIQRTQQEDSAVYLCASSRLAGVETQYFGPGTRLLVL.

The chain carries TRBV11-3 and TRBJ2-3. CDR1 SGHNT and CDR2 YENEEA come from the germline V gene. There are 17 residues in the CDR3. Here the CDR3 reads CASSLGSDGILVPTQYF.

The chain recombines TRBV7-2 with TRBJ2-5; TCRdb's D gene call, TRBD2, goes unchecked for lack of DNA. CDR3 length: 16 residues. From germline, CDR1 is SGHTA and CDR2 FQGNSA. Here the CDR3 reads CASSPPGLAVQETQYF.

The chain links TRBV29-1 to TRBJ1-1. The CDR3 contains 13 residues. Germline V gene sequence: CDR1 SQVTM, CDR2 ANQGSEA. CDR3 loop: CSVAWWENTEAFF.

The rearrangement uses TRBV29-1 and TRBJ2-2; the D gene TCRdb calls, TRBD2, cannot be checked with no DNA. CDR1 and CDR2 from the germline V gene are SQVTM and ANQGSEA. CDR3 length: 14 residues. The CDR3 spells CSVELAGIAGELFF.

V usage is TRBV7-2 and J usage is TRBJ2-1; lacking DNA, the TRBD2 call made by TCRdb goes unchecked. This CDR3 contains 17 residues. The V gene's germline CDR1 is SGHTA and CDR2 FQGNSA. The CDR3 protein is CASSLRRGTSGYNEQFF.